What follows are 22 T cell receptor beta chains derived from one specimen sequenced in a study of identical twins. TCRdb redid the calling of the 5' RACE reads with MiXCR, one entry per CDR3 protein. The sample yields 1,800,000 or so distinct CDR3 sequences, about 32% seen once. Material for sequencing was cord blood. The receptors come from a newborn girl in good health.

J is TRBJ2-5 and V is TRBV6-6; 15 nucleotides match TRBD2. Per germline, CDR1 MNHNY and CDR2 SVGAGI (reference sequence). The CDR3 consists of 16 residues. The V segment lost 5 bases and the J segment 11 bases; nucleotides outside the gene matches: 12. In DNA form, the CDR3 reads TGTGCCAGCAGTCCCAAGGGACTAGCGGGAGGAGGGGAGCAGTACTTC. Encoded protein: CASSPKGLAGGGEQYF.

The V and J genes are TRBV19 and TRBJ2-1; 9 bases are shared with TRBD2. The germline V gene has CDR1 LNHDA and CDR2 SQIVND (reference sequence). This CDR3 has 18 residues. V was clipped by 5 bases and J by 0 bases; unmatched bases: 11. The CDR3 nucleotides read TGTGCCAGTAGTTTAGCGAAGCGGGAGGTACTCTCCTACAATGAGCAGTTCTTC. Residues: CASSLAKREVLSYNEQFF.

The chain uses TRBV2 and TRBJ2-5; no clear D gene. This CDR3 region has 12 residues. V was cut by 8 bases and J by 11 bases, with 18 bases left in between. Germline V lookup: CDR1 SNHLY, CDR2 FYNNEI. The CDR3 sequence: CASPGVRHEQYF. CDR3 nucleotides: TGTGCCAGCCCTGGCGTCAGGCATGAGCAGTACTTC.

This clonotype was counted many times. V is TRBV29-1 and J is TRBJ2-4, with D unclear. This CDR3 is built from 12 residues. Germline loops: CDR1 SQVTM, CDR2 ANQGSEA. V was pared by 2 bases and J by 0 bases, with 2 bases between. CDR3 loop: CSVELAKNIQYF. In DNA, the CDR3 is TGCAGCGTTGAACTAGCCAAAAACATTCAGTACTTC.

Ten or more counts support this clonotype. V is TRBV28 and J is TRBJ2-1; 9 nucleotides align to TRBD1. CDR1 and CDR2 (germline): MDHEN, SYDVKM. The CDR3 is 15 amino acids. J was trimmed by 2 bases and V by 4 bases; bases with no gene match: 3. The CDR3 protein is CASSYRGHTYNEQFF. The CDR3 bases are TGTGCCAGCAGTTACAGGGGGCATACCTACAATGAGCAGTTCTTC.

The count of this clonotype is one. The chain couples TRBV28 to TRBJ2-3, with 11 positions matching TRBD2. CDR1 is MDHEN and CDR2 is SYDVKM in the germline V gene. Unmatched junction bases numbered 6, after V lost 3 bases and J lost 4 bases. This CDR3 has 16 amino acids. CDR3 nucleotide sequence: TGTGCCAGCAGTTTGGGAGGTAGCGGGGGGGCAGATACGCAGTATTTT. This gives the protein CASSLGGSGGADTQYF.

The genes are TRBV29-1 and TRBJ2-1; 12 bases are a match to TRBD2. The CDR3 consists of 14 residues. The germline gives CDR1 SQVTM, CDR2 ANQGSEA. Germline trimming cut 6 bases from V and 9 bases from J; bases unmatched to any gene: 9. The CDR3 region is CSVAPSGGVGEQFF. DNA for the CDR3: TGCAGCGTCGCGCCTAGCGGGGGGGTTGGTGAGCAGTTCTTC.

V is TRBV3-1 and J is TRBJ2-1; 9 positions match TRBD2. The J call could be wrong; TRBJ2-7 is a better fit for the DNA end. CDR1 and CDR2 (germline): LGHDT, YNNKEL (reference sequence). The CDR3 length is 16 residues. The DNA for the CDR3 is TGTGCCAGCAGCCACAGCGGGGGGCGCTCCTACAATGAGCAGTACTTC. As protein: CASSHSGGRSYNEQYF.

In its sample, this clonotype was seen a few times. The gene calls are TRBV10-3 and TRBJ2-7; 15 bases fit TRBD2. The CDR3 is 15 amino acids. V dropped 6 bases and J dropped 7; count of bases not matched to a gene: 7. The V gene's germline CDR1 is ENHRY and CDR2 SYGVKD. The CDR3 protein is CAIRPGTSGRQEQYF. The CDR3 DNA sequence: TGTGCCATCAGACCCGGGACTAGCGGGAGGCAAGAGCAGTACTTC.

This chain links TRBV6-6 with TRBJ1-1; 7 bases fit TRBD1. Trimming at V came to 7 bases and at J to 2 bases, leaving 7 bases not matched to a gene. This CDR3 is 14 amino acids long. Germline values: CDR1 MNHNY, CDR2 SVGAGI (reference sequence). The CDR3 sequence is CASTAEGANTEAFF. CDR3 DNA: TGTGCCAGCACTGCAGAGGGGGCCAACACTGAAGCTTTCTTT.

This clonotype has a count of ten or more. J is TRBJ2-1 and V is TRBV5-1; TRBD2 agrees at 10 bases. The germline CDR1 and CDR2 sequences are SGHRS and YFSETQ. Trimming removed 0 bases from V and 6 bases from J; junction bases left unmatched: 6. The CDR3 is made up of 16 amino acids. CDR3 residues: CASSLGSGTSVNEQFF. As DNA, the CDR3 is TGCGCCAGCAGCTTGGGCTCCGGGACTAGCGTCAATGAGCAGTTCTTC.

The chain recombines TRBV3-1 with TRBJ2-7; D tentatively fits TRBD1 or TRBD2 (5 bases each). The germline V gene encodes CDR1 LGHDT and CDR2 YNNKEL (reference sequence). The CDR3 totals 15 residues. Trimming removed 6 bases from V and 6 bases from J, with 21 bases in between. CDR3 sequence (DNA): TGTGCCAGCAGTCAGAGGGGCGGCAGATTGAGCGAGCAGTACTTC. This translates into CASSQRGGRLSEQYF.

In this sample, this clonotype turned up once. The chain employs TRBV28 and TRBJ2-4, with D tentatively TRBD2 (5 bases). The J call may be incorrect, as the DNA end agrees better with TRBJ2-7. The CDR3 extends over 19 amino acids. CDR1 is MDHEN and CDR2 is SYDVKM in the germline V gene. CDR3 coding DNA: TGTGCCAGCAGTCCACCAATCAGTAATAAGGACTTTCCCCTCTACGAGCAGTACTTC. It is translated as CASSPPISNKDFPLYEQYF.

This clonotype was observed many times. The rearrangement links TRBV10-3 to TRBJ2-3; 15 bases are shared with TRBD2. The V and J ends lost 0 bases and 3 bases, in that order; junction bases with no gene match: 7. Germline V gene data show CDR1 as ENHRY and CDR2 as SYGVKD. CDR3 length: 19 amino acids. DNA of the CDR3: TGTGCCATCAGTGAGTCGGGACTAGCGGGGGGATATGGAACAGATACGCAGTATTTT. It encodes CAISESGLAGGYGTDTQYF.

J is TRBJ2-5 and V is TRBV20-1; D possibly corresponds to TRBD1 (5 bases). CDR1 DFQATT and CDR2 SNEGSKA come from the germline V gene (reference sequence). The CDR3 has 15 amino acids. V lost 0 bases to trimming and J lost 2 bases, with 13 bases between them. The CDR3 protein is CSAREGRVRQETQYF. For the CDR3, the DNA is TGCAGTGCTAGAGAGGGCAGGGTGCGTCAAGAGACCCAGTACTTC.

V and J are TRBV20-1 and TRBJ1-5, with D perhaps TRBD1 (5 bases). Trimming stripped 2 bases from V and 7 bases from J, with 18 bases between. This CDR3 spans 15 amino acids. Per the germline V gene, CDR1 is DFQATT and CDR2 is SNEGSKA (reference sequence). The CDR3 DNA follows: TGCAGTGCTAGACCCTCCCGAGGGGTTGGGCAGCCCCAGCATTTT. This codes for CSARPSRGVGQPQHF.

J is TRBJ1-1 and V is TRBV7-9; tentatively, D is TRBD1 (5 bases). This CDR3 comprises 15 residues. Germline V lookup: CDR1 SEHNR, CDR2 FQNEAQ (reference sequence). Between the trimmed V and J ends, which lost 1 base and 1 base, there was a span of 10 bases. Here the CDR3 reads CASSLVFQGNTEAFF. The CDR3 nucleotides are TGTGCCAGCAGCTTAGTTTTCCAGGGGAACACTGAAGCTTTCTTT.

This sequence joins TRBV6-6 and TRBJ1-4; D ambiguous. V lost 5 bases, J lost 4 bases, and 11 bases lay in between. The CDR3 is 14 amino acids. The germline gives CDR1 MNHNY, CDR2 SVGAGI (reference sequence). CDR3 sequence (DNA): TGTGCCAGCAGTCCCCGGGTCGATAATGAAAAACTGTTTTTT. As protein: CASSPRVDNEKLFF.

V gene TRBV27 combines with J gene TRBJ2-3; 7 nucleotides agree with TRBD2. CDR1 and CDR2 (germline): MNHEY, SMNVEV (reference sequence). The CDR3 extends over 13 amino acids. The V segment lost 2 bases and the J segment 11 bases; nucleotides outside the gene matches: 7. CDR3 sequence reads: CASSLIQGGMQYF. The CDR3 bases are TGTGCCAGCAGTTTAATCCAGGGAGGGATGCAGTATTTT.

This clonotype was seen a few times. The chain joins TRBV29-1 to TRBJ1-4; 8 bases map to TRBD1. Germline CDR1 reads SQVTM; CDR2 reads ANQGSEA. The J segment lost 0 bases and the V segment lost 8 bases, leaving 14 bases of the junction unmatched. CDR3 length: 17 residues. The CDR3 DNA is TGCAGCCCAATGACAGGGGAGGAAATCGCAACTAATGAAAAACTGTTTTTT. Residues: CSPMTGEEIATNEKLFF.

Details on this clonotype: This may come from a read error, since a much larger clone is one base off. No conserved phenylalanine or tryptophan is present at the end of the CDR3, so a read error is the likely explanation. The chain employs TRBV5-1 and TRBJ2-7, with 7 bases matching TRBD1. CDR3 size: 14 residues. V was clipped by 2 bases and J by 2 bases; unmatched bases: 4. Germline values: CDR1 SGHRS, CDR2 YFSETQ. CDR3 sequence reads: CASSFRDSPYEQYY. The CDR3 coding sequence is TGCGCCAGCAGCTTCCGGGACAGTCCCTACGAGCAGTACTAC.

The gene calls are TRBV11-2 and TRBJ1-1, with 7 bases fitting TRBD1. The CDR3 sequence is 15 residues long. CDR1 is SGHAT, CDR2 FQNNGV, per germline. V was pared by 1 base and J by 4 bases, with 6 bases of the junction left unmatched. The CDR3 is CASSLVPQGGTEAFF. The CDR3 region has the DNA TGTGCCAGCAGCTTAGTACCGCAGGGGGGCACTGAAGCTTTCTTT.